The sequence of this TCR beta chain was determined in a study of OX40 agonist ivuxolimab in advanced cancers. Clones were read by immunoSEQ multiplex PCR, and TCRdb kept only the in-frame ones, dropping some. The table has tens of thousands of clones, roughly 80% seen once; the top ten hold 0.95% to 1.5%. Germline loops: CDR1 MNHEY, CDR2 SVGAGI. Between the trimmed V and J ends, which lost 6 bases and 7 bases, there was a span of 12 bases. The CDR3 is 12 amino acids. The TCR originated in an adult with an advanced solid tumor such as melanoma, head and neck, liver or kidney cancer. The V and J genes are TRBV6-5 and TRBJ1-1; no firm D call. The sample in question was CD4+ or CD8+ T cells sorted from blood, obtained in a trial of the OX40 agonist ivuxolimab. CDR3 sequence: CASSRDTFEAFF. Written as DNA, the CDR3 is TGTGCCAGCAGCCGCGACACCTTTGAAGCTTTCTTT.